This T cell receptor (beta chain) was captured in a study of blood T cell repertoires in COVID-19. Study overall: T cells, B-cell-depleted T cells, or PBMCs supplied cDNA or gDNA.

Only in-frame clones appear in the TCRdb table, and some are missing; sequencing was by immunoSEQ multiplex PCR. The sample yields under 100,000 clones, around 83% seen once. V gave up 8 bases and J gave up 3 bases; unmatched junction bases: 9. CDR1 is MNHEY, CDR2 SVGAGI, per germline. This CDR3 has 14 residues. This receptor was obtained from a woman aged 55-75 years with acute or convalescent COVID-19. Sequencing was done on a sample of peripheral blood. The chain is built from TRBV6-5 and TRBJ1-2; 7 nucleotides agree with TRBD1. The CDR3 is CASLYQGGYYGYTF. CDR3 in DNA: TGTGCCAGCCTTTACCAGGGGGGCTACTATGGCTACACCTTC.